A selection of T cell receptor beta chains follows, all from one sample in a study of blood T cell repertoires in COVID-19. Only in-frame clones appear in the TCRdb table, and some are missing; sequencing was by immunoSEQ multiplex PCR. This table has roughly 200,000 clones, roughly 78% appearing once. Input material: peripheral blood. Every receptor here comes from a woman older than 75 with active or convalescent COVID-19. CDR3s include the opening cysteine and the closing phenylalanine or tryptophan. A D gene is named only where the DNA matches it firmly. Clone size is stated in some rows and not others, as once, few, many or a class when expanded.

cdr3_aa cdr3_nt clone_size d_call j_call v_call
CASSRPTLSTDTQYF TGTGCCAGCAGCCGCCCAACCCTAAGCACAGATACGCAGTATTTT few . TRBJ2-3 TRBV5-6
CATSRDDRVYEQYF TGTGCCACCAGCAGAGATGACAGGGTCTACGAGCAGTACTTC . TRBD1 TRBJ2-7 TRBV15
CASSPHREHSPLHF TGTGCCAGCAGCCCTCACAGGGAACATTCACCCCTCCACTTT . . TRBJ1-6 TRBV4-2
CASSSHEGLFYGYTF TGCGCCAGCAGCTCGCACGAGGGACTGTTCTATGGCTACACCTTC once . TRBJ1-2 TRBV5-1
CASRPGQNTEAFF TGTGCCAGCAGACCCGGACAGAACACTGAAGCTTTCTTT few . TRBJ1-1 TRBV12-3/TRBV12-4
CASSSMGGAPYEQYF TGTGCCAGCAGCTCCATGGGGGGGGCCCCCTACGAGCAGTACTTC . . TRBJ2-7 TRBV5-6
CASRLDRNNSPLHF TGTGCCAGCAGATTGGACAGAAACAATTCACCCCTCCACTTT many . TRBJ1-6 TRBV21-1
CASKQGAGTEAFF TGTGCCAGCAAACAGGGGGCAGGCACTGAAGCTTTCTTT . TRBD1 TRBJ1-1 TRBV7-9
CASSLGRSNYGYTF TGCGCCAGCAGCTTGGGTCGTAGTAACTATGGCTACACCTTC few . TRBJ1-2 TRBV5-1
CASSLAGAHTGELFF TGTGCCAGCAGCCTGGCAGGGGCCCACACCGGGGAGCTGTTTTTT . . TRBJ2-2 TRBV14
CASSQGEQPQHF TGTGCCAGCTCCCAGGGGGAGCAGCCCCAGCATTTT . TRBD1 TRBJ1-5 TRBV28
CASSEDRGLMRKLFF TGTGCCAGCAGTGAAGATAGGGGACTAATGAGGAAACTGTTTTTT many . TRBJ1-4 TRBV6-1
CASSPQNTEAFF TGTGCCAGCAGCCCACAGAACACTGAAGCTTTCTTT . . TRBJ1-1 TRBV7-9
CASSLNPAATGELFF TGTGCCAGCAGCTTAAACCCGGCGGCCACCGGGGAGCTGTTTTTT once . TRBJ2-2 TRBV7-2
CASSSNSGTGQFF TGTGCCAGCAGCTCAAACTCCGGGACAGGACAGTTCTTC . TRBD1 TRBJ2-1 TRBV7-9
CASSPGGDYGYTF TGTGCCAGCAGCCCAGGGGGCGACTATGGCTACACCTTC . TRBD1 TRBJ1-2 TRBV5-4
CASSRAGQGNTEAFF TGTGCCAGCAGTAGGGCGGGACAGGGGAACACTGAAGCTTTCTTT . TRBD1 TRBJ1-1 TRBV28
CASSFSGVLRSGNTIYF TGTGCCAGCAGTTTTTCAGGGGTCCTCCGCTCTGGAAACACCATATATTTT . . TRBJ1-3 TRBV28
CASSPATNTEAFF TGTGCCAGCAGCCCAGCGACGAACACTGAAGCTTTCTTT . . TRBJ1-1 TRBV28
CASSTSGTSGFYEQYF TGTGCCAGTAGTACCTCCGGGACTAGCGGGTTCTACGAGCAGTACTTC . TRBD2 TRBJ2-7 TRBV19
CASSRGQGEAFF TGTGCCAGCAGCCGAGGACAGGGCGAAGCTTTCTTT . TRBD1 TRBJ1-1 TRBV7-6
CASYSAGPQYF TGTGCCAGCTACTCGGCGGGTCCCCAGTACTTC . . TRBJ2-5 TRBV6-5
CASSSFGGTEAFF TGTGCCAGCAGCTCTTTCGGGGGCACTGAAGCTTTCTTT few . TRBJ1-1 TRBV7-9
CASSQVGTFSNTGELFF TGCGCCAGCAGCCAAGTCGGGACTTTTTCCAACACCGGGGAGCTGTTTTTT . . TRBJ2-2 TRBV4-1
CASSLKGQGGDTQYF TGTGCCAGCAGTTTAAAGGGGCAAGGGGGAGATACGCAGTATTTT . . TRBJ2-3 TRBV28
CASSRLSGVHEQFF TGTGCCAGCAGCCGTCTTAGCGGGGTTCATGAGCAGTTCTTC . TRBD2 TRBJ2-1 TRBV5-5
CASSTSWGHVHYEQYF TGTGCCAGCAGCACAAGTTGGGGACACGTCCACTACGAGCAGTACTTC . . TRBJ2-7 TRBV21-1
CASSQGPGYTF TGTGCCAGCTCGCAGGGTCCTGGCTACACCTTC few . TRBJ1-2 TRBV5-6
CASSLGSGGTGELFF TGTGCCAGCAGCCTAGGTTCCGGGGGGACCGGGGAGCTGTTTTTT . TRBD2 TRBJ2-2 TRBV7-9
CASSLGLTLNEQFF TGTGCCAGCAGCTTAGGGCTTACCTTGAATGAGCAGTTCTTC . . TRBJ2-1 TRBV7-2
CATSDPSGQGANEQFF TGTGCCACCAGTGATCCTTCTGGACAGGGGGCAAATGAGCAGTTCTTC once TRBD1 TRBJ2-1 TRBV24-1
CASSPGTGGNTIYF TGTGCCAGCAGCCCGGGGACAGGTGGAAACACCATATATTTT few TRBD1 TRBJ1-3 TRBV5-5
CSAIEGPGELFF TGCAGTGCTATTGAGGGGCCCGGGGAGCTGTTTTTT . . TRBJ2-2 TRBV20-1